The TCR beta chain under discussion was sequenced for a study of control samples from healthy donors and cancer patients. Unmatched junction bases numbered 5, after V lost 0 bases and J lost 2 bases. Per the germline V gene, CDR1 is SGHRS and CDR2 is YFSETQ. There are 16 residues in the CDR3. TCRdb keeps only in-frame clones here, not all; method: immunoSEQ multiplex PCR. In the table there are some 220,000 clones, roughly 94% of which are singletons. The sequenced material came from blood. The chain has TRBV5-1 and TRBJ2-3, with 8 bases identical to TRBD2. The TCR originated in a man aged 50 to 60 in good health. The CDR3 here is CASSLAIAGNTDTQYF. CDR3 DNA sequence: TGCGCCAGCAGCTTGGCCATAGCGGGGAACACAGATACGCAGTATTTT.